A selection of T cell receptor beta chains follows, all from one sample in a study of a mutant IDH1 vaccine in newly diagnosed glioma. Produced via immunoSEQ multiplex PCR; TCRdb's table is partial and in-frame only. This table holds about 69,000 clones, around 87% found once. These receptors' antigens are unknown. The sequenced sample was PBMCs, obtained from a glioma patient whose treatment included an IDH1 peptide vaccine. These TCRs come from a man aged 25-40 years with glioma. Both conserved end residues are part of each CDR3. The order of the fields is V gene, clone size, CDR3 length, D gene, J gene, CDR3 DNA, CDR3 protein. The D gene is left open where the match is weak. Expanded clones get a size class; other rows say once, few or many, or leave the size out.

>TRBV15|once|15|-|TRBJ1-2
TGTGCCACCAGCGGTACCGGGCGGGGGAACTATGGCTACACCTTC
CATSGTGRGNYGYTF
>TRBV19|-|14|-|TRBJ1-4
TGTGCCAGTAGTATATTGGGTCCGAACGAAAAACTGTTTTTT
CASSILGPNEKLFF
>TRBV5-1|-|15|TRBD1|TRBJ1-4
TGCGCCAGCAGCCTCGGACAGGGGAAAAATGAAAAACTGTTTTTT
CASSLGQGKNEKLFF
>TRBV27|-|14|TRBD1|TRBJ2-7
TGTGCCAGCAGTCTGGGGACAGGGGCCTACGAGCAGTACTTC
CASSLGTGAYEQYF
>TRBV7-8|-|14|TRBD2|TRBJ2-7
TGTGCCAGCAGCCGGGGGGTTCGATTCTACGAGCAGTACTTC
CASSRGVRFYEQYF
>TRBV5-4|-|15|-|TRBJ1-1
TGTGCCAGCAGCTCTCAGGGACTTTTCGACACTGAAGCTTTCTTT
CASSSQGLFDTEAFF
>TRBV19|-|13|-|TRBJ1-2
TGTGCCAGTAGTATCCGCAGTTTCTATGGCTACACCTTC
CASSIRSFYGYTF
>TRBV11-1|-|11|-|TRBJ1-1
TGTGCCAGCAGCTCCAACACTGAAGCTTTCTTT
CASSSNTEAFF
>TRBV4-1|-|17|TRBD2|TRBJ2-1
TGCGCCAGCAGCCAAGTTAGTTTAGCGGGGGGCCACAATGAGCAGTTCTTC
CASSQVSLAGGHNEQFF
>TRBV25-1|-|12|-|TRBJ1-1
TGTGCCACAGCGGGGCCCGCCACTGAAGCTTTCTTT
CATAGPATEAFF
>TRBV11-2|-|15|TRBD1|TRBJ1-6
TGTGCCAGCAGCCCGGTAGACAGGGTCAATTCACCCCTCCACTTT
CASSPVDRVNSPLHF
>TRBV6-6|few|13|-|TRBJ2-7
TGTGCCAGCGGGGGAGGCTTCTCCTACGAGCAGTACTTC
CASGGGFSYEQYF
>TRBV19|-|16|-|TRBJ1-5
TGTGCCAGTAGTATCGAACCTGTTCCGGGGCATCAGCCCCAGCATTTT
CASSIEPVPGHQPQHF
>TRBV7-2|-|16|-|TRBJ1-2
TGTGCCAGCAGCTTAGGCCTCGCGCAGGGGAGCTATGGCTACACCTTC
CASSLGLAQGSYGYTF
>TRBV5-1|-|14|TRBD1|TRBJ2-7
TGCGCCAGCAGCTTCGCGGGACAGGCCGAGGAGCAGTACTTC
CASSFAGQAEEQYF
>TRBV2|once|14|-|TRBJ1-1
TGTGCCAGCAGGACTACGGGGGGAAGGACTGAAGCTTTCTTT
CASRTTGGRTEAFF
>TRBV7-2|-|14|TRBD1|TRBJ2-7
TGTGCCAGCAGCTCTGACAGGGGGCCCTACGAGCAGTACTTC
CASSSDRGPYEQYF
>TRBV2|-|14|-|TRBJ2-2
TGTGCCAGCATGGCAGGACGAGGCACCGGGGAGCTGTTTTTT
CASMAGRGTGELFF
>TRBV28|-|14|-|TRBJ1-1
TGTGCCAGCAGTTTAAGTGGGGGGACGGGCCCAGCTTTCTTT
CASSLSGGTGPAFF
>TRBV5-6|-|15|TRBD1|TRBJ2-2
TGTGCCAGCAGCCGGGACAGGGGATTTACCGGGGAGCTGTTTTTT
CASSRDRGFTGELFF
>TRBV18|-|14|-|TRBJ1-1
TGTGCCAGCTCACCTGGGGGTGGGTTCACTGAAGCTTTCTTT
CASSPGGGFTEAFF
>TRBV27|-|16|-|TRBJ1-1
TGTGCCACCAAAATCAAGCGGGGGGGGTTTACCACTGAAGCTTTCTTT
CATKIKRGGFTTEAFF
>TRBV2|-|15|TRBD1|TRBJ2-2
TGTGCCAGCAGAGGGACAGGGTACTACACCGGGGAGCTGTTTTTT
CASRGTGYYTGELFF
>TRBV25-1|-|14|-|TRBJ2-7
TGTGCCAGCAGTGCCGACAGGCGTCCCTACGAGCAGTACTTC
CASSADRRPYEQYF
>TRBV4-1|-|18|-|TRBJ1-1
TGCGCCAGCAGCCAAGAAATGGAATTCGGGGGTGTGAACACTGAAGCTTTCTTT
CASSQEMEFGGVNTEAFF
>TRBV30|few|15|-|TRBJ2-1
TGTGCCTGGAGTGGTTACGCCAGCTCCTACAATGAGCAGTTCTTC
CAWSGYASSYNEQFF
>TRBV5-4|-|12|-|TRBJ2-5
TGTGCCAGCAGCTTGGCAGCCGAGACCCAGTACTTC
CASSLAAETQYF
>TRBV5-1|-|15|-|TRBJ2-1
TGCGCCAGCAGCTTAGATAATCCCCTCGGGAATGAGCAGTTCTTC
CASSLDNPLGNEQFF
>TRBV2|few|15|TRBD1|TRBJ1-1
TGTGCCAGTAACCGGGACAGGGTGGTCGGCACTGAAGCTTTCTTT
CASNRDRVVGTEAFF
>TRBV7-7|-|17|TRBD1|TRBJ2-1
TGTGCCAGCAGCTTTCTGGCCCCGGGACAGGGCCGGAATGAGCAGTTCTTC
CASSFLAPGQGRNEQFF
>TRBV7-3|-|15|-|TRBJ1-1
TGTGCCAGCAGCTTAACAAGGGTTATGGAGTCTGAAGCTTTCTTT
CASSLTRVMESEAFF
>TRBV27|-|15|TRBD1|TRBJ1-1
TGTGCCAGCAGTTCGGGACAGGGAAAAGTTACTGAAGCTTTCTTT
CASSSGQGKVTEAFF
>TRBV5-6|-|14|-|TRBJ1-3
TGTGCCAGCAGCTTTCTGAGCTCTGGAAACACCATATATTTT
CASSFLSSGNTIYF
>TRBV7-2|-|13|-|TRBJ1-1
TGTGCCAGCAGCTTAGGATGGAACACTGAAGCTTTCTTT
CASSLGWNTEAFF
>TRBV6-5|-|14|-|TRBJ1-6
TGTGCCAGCAGTTACGGGGGTTATAATTCACCCCTCCACTTT
CASSYGGYNSPLHF
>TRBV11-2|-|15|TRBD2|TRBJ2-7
TGTGCCAGCAGCTTAGGGCCCGGGACTAGACCCGAGCAGTACTTC
CASSLGPGTRPEQYF
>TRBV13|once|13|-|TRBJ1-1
TGTGCCAGCAGCTCCGGGTCGAACACTGAAGCTTTCTTT
CASSSGSNTEAFF
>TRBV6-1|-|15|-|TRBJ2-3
TGTGCCAGCAGTGAAGCGGCGGGTATCCCCGATACGCAGTATTTT
CASSEAAGIPDTQYF
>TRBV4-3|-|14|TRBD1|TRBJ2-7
TGCGCCAGCAGCCCGGGACAGTTCTCCTACGAGCAGTACTTC
CASSPGQFSYEQYF
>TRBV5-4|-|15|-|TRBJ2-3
TGTGCCAGCAGCCTGAACGTTGGATTCACAGATACGCAGTATTTT
CASSLNVGFTDTQYF
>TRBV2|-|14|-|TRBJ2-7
TGTGCCAGCAGTGAAGAGGGGCCGGGGTACGAGCAGTACTTC
CASSEEGPGYEQYF